The 6 T cell receptor beta chains presented below share a single source sample, sequenced in a study of blood T cell repertoires in COVID-19. TCRdb's copy holds only in-frame clones and misses some; the assay was immunoSEQ multiplex PCR. Among about 210,000 clones, roughly nine tenths were seen once, and the ten largest hold around 1.2%. Material for sequencing was peripheral blood. The receptors come from a man younger than 40 with acute or convalescent COVID-19.

The CDR3 protein is CAISPDSTGSEAFF. CDR3 sequence (DNA): TGTGCCATCAGCCCCGACTCAACGGGGAGTGAAGCTTTCTTT. V is TRBV10-3 and J is TRBJ1-1, with D unclear. V shed 6 bases and J shed 7 bases, with 18 bases lying between them. This CDR3 has 14 residues. Germline loops: CDR1 ENHRY, CDR2 SYGVKD.

The chain combines TRBV7-8 with TRBJ2-1, with D maybe TRBD2 (5 bases). This CDR3 comprises 15 residues. V lost 2 bases and J lost 4, with 12 bases in between. CDR1 and CDR2 from the germline V gene are SGHVS and FQNEAQ. For the CDR3, the DNA is TGTGCCAGCAGCTTACGGGCGGGCTCATACAATGAGCAGTTCTTC. This gives the protein CASSLRAGSYNEQFF.

This clone came up once. The chain has TRBV6-5 and TRBJ2-7; 7 positions agree with TRBD1. CDR1 is MNHEY, CDR2 SVGAGI, per germline. The V gene end was trimmed by 10 bases and the J gene end by 5 bases; junction bases not matched to a gene: 5. The CDR3 extends over 11 amino acids. CDR3 in amino acids: CATTGINEQYF. As DNA, the CDR3 is TGTGCCACGACAGGGATCAACGAGCAGTACTTC.

This chain connects TRBV9 to TRBJ2-5; D is undetermined. Germline V gene lookup returns CDR1 SGDLS and CDR2 YYNGEE. The CDR3 has 15 residues. Trimming took off 0 bases at V and 2 bases at J, with 11 bases between the two ends. CDR3 nucleotide sequence: TGTGCCAGCAGCGTAGTAGGAGACCCGCAAGAGACCCAGTACTTC. Its translation: CASSVVGDPQETQYF. The whole variable domain, remainder taken from reference TRBV9 and TRBJ2-5, is DSGVTQTPKHLITATGQRVTLRCSPRSGDLSVYWYQQSLDQGLQFLIQYYNGEERAKGNILERFSAQQFPDLHSELNLSSLELGDSALYFCASSVVGDPQETQYFGPGTRLLVL.

CDR3 nucleotides: TGTGCCAGTAGTATGGGGGGAATAAATTCACCCCTCCACTTT. This sequence encodes CASSMGGINSPLHF. This chain joins TRBV19 and TRBJ1-6; TRBD1 is a possible D gene (5 bases). Trimming removed 3 bases at V and 7 bases at J, with 10 bases between. Germline V gives CDR1 LNHDA, CDR2 SQIVND (reference sequence). The CDR3 runs to 14 residues.

This chain uses TRBV19 with TRBJ1-6; D perhaps matches TRBD1 (5 bases). This CDR3 spans 14 amino acids. V lost 5 bases, J lost 6 bases, and 11 bases lay in between. Looked up from germline, CDR1 is LNHDA and CDR2 is SQIVND (reference sequence). For the CDR3, the DNA is TGTGCCAGTAGTCTGGGGGGATCTAATTCACCCCTCCACTTT. Amino acids: CASSLGGSNSPLHF.